This is a list of T cell receptor beta chains from one sample in a study of blood T cell repertoires in COVID-19. Using immunoSEQ multiplex PCR, the repertoire was profiled, and TCRdb retains in-frame clones only, with some absent. The sample shows tens of thousands of clones, approximately 73% of them seen only once. The sequencing sample was made of peripheral blood. These receptors originate from a man aged 55 to 70 with COVID-19, enrolled during active disease. The CDR3 runs from the conserved cysteine through the conserved F or W. The D gene is left open where the match is weak. The listing skips clone size in some rows; elsewhere it reads once, few, many or a size class.

j_call clone_size d_call v_call cdr3_nt cdr3_aa
TRBJ2-5 NA TRBD1 TRBV5-5 TGTGCCAGCAGCTTATCCTCGGACAGGAGCGAGACCCAGTACTTC CASSLSSDRSETQYF
TRBJ1-1 NA NA TRBV7-6 TGTGCCACGGGTGATAACACTGAAGCTTTCTTT CATGDNTEAFF
TRBJ2-2 NA TRBD2 TRBV7-9 TGTGCCAGCAGCTCTGGACTAGCGGAAATAACCGGGGAGCTGTTTTTT CASSSGLAEITGELFF
TRBJ2-7 NA NA TRBV6-5 TGTGCCAGCAGTTACTCGTACAGCTCCTACGAGCAGTACTTC CASSYSYSSYEQYF
TRBJ2-7 NA NA TRBV6-1 TGTGCCAGCAGTGAGAACCAAGGGGGACAGTACTTC CASSENQGGQYF
TRBJ2-3 NA TRBD2 TRBV2 TGTGCCAGCAGTCCATTACTGAGCGGGAGTGCAGATACGCAGTATTTT CASSPLLSGSADTQYF
TRBJ2-7 NA TRBD1 TRBV19 TGTGCCAGTAGTACCGACAGGGCCGGAGAGCAGTACTTC CASSTDRAGEQYF
TRBJ2-7 many NA TRBV11-2 TGTGCCAGCAGCCTGCCGGGGACACCCTACGAGCAGTACTTC CASSLPGTPYEQYF
TRBJ2-3 NA NA TRBV11-3 TGTGCCAGCAGCTTAGAACCAGACACAGATACGCAGTATTTT CASSLEPDTDTQYF
TRBJ1-2 NA TRBD1 TRBV10-3 TGTGCCATCAGTGAGCCGACAGGGGATATCTATGGCTACACCTTC CAISEPTGDIYGYTF
TRBJ2-5 NA NA TRBV4-1 TGCGCCAGCAGCCTCCTACTAGGAGAGACCCAGTACTTC CASSLLLGETQYF
TRBJ2-7 few TRBD2 TRBV7-6 TGTGCCAGCAGCTTAGGGCGGGAGCGGGGCGAGCAGTACTTC CASSLGRERGEQYF
TRBJ1-2 NA NA TRBV18 TGTGCCAGCTCACCAGAGACACAGTATGGCTACACCTTC CASSPETQYGYTF
TRBJ1-6 NA NA TRBV11-2 TGTGCCAGCAGCTTAGATCGGGGACCCCTCCACTTT CASSLDRGPLHF
TRBJ1-1 NA NA TRBV6-5 TGTGCCAGCAGTTACCTCACTGAAGCTTTCTTT CASSYLTEAFF
TRBJ2-3 NA TRBD2 TRBV11-2 TGTGCCAGCAGCTTAGGTCTAGCGGGGGGGCTTACAGATACGCAGTATTTT CASSLGLAGGLTDTQYF
TRBJ1-6 NA NA TRBV12-5 TGTGCTAGTGGTGACAGGCCTTATAATTCACCCCTCCACTTT CASGDRPYNSPLHF
TRBJ1-2 NA TRBD1 TRBV5-6 TGTGCCAGCATTGATTCCCGGACAGGGGGACGAGAAGGCTACACCTTC CASIDSRTGGREGYTF
TRBJ2-4 once NA TRBV7-9 TGTGCCAGCAGATCCAGCGGACTGCTAGCCAAAAACATTCAGTACTTC CASRSSGLLAKNIQYF
TRBJ2-2 once NA TRBV5-1 TGCGCCAGCAGTCTCAAGCCCGCGAACACCGGGGAGCTGTTTTTT CASSLKPANTGELFF
TRBJ2-1 NA NA TRBV6-5 TGTGCCAGCAGCCGAGGGCACGAGTACAATGAGCAGTTCTTC CASSRGHEYNEQFF
TRBJ2-3 NA NA TRBV6-5 TGTGCCAGCAGTTCAGGAATAGATACGCAGTATTTT CASSSGIDTQYF
TRBJ2-2 many TRBD1 TRBV7-9 TGTGCCAGCAGCTCCCCCGACAGGGAATACACCGGGGAGCTGTTTTTT CASSSPDREYTGELFF
TRBJ2-2 NA TRBD2 TRBV9 TGTGCCAGCAGCTCTTACCTAGGTAGCGGGGGGGTCACCGGGGAGCTGTTTTTT CASSSYLGSGGVTGELFF
TRBJ2-2 NA NA TRBV11-2 TGTGCCAGCAGCTTAGGTGCCGGACAGACCACCGGGGAGCTGTTTTTT CASSLGAGQTTGELFF
TRBJ1-5 many TRBD1 TRBV4-2 TGTGCCAGCAGCCAAGGTGGGGGACAGGGCAATCAGCCCCAGCATTTT CASSQGGGQGNQPQHF
TRBJ1-5 NA TRBD1 TRBV18 TGTGCCAGCTCATACAGGGGGGAAAGTCAGCCCCAGCATTTT CASSYRGESQPQHF
TRBJ1-2 NA NA TRBV27 TGTGCCAGCAGACGCCCCGACAGTAACTATGGCTACACCTTC CASRRPDSNYGYTF
TRBJ2-7 NA NA TRBV28 TGTGCCAGCAGTTTGGGCCAGGTATCCCACGAGCAGTACTTC CASSLGQVSHEQYF
TRBJ1-5 NA TRBD1 TRBV6-4 TGTGCCAGCAGTGAGGGGACAGGGGGCCAGCCCCAGCATTTT CASSEGTGGQPQHF
TRBJ2-1 NA TRBD2 TRBV28 TGTGCCAGCAGAGCCTTAGCGGGGGGGCACAATGAGCAGTTCTTC CASRALAGGHNEQFF
TRBJ1-3 NA NA TRBV29-1 TGCAGCGCGGCAGGGGCCAGCGGAAACACCATATATTTT CSAAGASGNTIYF
TRBJ2-7 once NA TRBV19 TGTGCCAGTAGTATCGGTTACGAGCAGTACTTC CASSIGYEQYF
TRBJ2-1 NA NA TRBV7-3 TGTGCCAGCAGCTTACAGGGTACCAATGAGCAGTTCTTC CASSLQGTNEQFF
TRBJ2-7 NA NA TRBV11-2 TGTGCCAGCAGCTTAGATGGGAGCTTCTACGAGCAGTACTTC CASSLDGSFYEQYF
TRBJ1-3 NA NA TRBV6-5 TGTGCCAGCAGTTACTACCAGGGAAACACCATATATTTT CASSYYQGNTIYF
TRBJ2-1 NA NA TRBV24-1 TGTGCCACCAGTGATTTTCAATCGCGGCAGTTCTTC CATSDFQSRQFF
TRBJ1-5 NA TRBD1 TRBV30 TGTGCCTGGGGACAGGGCAGTTCGGGCAATCAGCCCCAGCATTTT CAWGQGSSGNQPQHF
TRBJ2-7 NA TRBD2 TRBV5-4 TGTGCCAGCACCCTAAGGCCAGCGGGAGTGTCCGAGCAGTACTTC CASTLRPAGVSEQYF
TRBJ2-7 NA NA TRBV6-6 TGTGCCAGCACTCCCCAGAGTAGCGCCGAGCAGTACTTC CASTPQSSAEQYF
TRBJ2-7 NA TRBD1 TRBV10-3 TGTGCCATCAGTGACCACCAGGGGGCTAACGAGCAGTACTTC CAISDHQGANEQYF